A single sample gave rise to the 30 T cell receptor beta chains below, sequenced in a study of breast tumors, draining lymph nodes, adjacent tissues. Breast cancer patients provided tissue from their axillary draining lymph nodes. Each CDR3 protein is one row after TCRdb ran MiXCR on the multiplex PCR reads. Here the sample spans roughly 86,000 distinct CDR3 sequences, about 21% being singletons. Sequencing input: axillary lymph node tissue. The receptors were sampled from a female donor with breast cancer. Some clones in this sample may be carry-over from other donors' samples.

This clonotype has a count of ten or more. CDR3 sequence (DNA): TGCAGTGCTAGCCCCTCCAGTGGCTACACCTTC. Translated, it gives CSASPSSGYTF. The chain is built from TRBV20-1 and TRBJ1-2; no definite D call. The V end lost 3 bases, the J end lost 7 bases, and 9 bases lay between the germline ends. Germline CDR1 reads DFQATT; CDR2 reads SNEGSKA (reference sequence). The CDR3 totals 11 residues.

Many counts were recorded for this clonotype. The CDR3 nucleotides read TGCGCCAGCAGTGAATCGACCCTCAGCACAGATACGCAGTATTTT. It specifies CASSESTLSTDTQYF. The rearrangement uses TRBV5-1 and TRBJ2-3; no clear D. The CDR3 contains 15 residues. Germline V lookup: CDR1 SGHRS, CDR2 YFSETQ. Trimming took 5 bases from V and 0 from J, leaving 13 bases between them.

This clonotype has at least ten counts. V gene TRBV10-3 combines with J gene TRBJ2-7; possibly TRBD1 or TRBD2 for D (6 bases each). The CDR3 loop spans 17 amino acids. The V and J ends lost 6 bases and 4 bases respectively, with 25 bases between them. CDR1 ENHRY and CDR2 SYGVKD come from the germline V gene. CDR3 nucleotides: TGTGCCATCAGGGGGGCGGCGGGAAAGACTACAAATTACGAGCAGTACTTC. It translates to CAIRGAAGKTTNYEQYF.

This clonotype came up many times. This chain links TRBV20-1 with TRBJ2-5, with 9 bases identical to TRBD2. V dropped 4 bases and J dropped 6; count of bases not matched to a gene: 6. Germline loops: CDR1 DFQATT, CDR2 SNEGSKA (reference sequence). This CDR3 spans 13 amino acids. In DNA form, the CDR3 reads TGCAGTGCTACTAGCGGGATGGGGAAGACCCAGTACTTC. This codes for CSATSGMGKTQYF.

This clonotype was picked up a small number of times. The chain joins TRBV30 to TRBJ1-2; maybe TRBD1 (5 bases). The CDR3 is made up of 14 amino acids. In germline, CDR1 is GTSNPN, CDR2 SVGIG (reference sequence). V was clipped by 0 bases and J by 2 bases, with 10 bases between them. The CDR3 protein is CAWSVAGVNYGYTF. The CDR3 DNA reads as TGTGCCTGGAGTGTAGCGGGGGTAAACTATGGCTACACCTTC.

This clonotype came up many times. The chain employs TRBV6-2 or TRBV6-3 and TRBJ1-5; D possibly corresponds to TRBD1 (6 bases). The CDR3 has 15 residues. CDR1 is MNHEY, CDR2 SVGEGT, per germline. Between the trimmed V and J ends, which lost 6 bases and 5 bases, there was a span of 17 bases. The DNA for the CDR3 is TGTGCCAGCAGGCAGACGCAGGGGCTCCATCAGCCCCAGCATTTT. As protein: CASRQTQGLHQPQHF.

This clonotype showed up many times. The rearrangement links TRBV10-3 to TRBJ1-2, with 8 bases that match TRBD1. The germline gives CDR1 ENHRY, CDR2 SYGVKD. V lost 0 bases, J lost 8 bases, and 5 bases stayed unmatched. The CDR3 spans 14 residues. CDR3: CAISESQGAKGYTF. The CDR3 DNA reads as TGTGCCATCAGTGAGTCCCAGGGGGCGAAGGGCTACACCTTC.

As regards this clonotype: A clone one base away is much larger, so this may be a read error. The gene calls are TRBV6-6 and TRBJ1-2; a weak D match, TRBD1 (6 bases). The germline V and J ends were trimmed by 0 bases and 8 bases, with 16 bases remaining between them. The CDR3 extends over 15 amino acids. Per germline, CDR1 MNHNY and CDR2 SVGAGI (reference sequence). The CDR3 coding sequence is TGTGCCAGCAGTTACTCCGGACAGAGTTCAGGCGGCTACACCTTC. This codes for CASSYSGQSSGGYTF.

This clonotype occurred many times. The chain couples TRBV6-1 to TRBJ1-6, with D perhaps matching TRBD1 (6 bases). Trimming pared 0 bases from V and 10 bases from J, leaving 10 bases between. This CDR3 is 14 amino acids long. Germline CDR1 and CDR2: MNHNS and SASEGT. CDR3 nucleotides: TGTGCCAGCAGTGAAGCGGGGGCGCGGTCACCCCTCCACTTT. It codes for CASSEAGARSPLHF.

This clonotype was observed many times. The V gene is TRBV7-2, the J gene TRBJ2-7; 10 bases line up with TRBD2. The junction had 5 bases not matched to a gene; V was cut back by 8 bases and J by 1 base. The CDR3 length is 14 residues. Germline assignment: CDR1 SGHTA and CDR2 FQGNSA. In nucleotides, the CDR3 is TGTGCCAGCCGCACTAGCGGGGCTTCCTACGAGCAGTACTTC. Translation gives CASRTSGASYEQYF.

The CDR3 DNA is TGTGCCTGGAGTGACATTAGCCCCCAAGAGACCCAGTACTTC. Its translation is CAWSDISPQETQYF. The chain links TRBV30 to TRBJ2-5; D is unresolved. Trimming cost V 1 base and J 1 base, with 10 bases left between them. CDR1 and CDR2 (germline): GTSNPN, SVGIG (reference sequence). This CDR3 contains 14 residues.

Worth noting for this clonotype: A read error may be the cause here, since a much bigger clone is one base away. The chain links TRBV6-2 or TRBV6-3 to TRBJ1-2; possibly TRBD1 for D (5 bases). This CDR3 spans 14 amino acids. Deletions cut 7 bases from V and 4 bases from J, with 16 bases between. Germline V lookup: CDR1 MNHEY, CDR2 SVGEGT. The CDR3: CASIDRSGAYGYTF. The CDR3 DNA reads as TGTGCCAGCATTGACAGATCGGGCGCCTATGGCTACACCTTC.

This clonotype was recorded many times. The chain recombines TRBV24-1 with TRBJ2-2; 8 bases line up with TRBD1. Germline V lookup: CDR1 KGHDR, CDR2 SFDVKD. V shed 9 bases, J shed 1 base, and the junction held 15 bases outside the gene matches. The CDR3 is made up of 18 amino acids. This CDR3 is CATGPHGFTGGNTGELFF. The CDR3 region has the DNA TGTGCCACCGGTCCACACGGATTTACAGGGGGGAACACCGGGGAGCTGTTTTTT.

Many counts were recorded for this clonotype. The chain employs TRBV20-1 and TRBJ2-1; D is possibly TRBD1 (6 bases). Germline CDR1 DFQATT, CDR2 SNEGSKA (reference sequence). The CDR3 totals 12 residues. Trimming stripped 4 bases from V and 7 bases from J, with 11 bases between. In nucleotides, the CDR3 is TGCAGTGCTACAGGGGCGCCGAATGAGCAGTTCTTC. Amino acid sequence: CSATGAPNEQFF.

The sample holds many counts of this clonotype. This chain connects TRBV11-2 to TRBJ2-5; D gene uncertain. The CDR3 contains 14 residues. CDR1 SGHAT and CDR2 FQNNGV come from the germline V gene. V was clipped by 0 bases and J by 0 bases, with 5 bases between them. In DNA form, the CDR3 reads TGTGCCAGCAGCTTAGAGGAATACCAAGAGACCCAGTACTTC. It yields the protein CASSLEEYQETQYF.

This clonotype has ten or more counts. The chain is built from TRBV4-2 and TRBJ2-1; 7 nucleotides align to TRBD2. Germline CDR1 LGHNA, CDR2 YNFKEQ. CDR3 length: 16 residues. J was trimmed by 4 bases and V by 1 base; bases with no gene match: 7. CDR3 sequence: CASSQAAGEGYNEQFF. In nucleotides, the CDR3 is TGTGCCAGCAGCCAAGCTGCGGGAGAGGGTTACAATGAGCAGTTCTTC.

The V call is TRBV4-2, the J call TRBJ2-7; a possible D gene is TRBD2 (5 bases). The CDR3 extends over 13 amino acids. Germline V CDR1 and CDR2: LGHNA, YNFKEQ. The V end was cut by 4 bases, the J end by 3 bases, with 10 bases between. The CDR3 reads CASSPLRGYEQYF. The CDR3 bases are TGTGCCAGCAGCCCGCTCCGGGGCTACGAGCAGTACTTC.

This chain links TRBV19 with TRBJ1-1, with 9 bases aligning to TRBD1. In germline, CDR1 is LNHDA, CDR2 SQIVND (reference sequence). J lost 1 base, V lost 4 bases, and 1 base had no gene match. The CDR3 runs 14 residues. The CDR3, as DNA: TGTGCCAGTAGTACGGGACAGGGGAACACTGAAGCTTTCTTT. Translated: CASSTGQGNTEAFF.

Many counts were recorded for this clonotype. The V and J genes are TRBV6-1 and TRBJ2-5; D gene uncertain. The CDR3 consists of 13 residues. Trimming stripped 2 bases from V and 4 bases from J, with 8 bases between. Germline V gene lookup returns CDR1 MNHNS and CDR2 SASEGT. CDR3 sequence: CASSEHVLETQYF. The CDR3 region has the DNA TGTGCCAGCAGTGAACACGTGTTAGAGACCCAGTACTTC.

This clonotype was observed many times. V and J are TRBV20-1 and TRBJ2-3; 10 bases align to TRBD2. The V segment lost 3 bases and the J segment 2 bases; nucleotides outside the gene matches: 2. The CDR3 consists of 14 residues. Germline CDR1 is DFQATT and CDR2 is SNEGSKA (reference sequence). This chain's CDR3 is CSASSGRPTDTQYF. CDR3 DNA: TGCAGTGCTAGTAGCGGGAGGCCCACAGATACGCAGTATTTT.

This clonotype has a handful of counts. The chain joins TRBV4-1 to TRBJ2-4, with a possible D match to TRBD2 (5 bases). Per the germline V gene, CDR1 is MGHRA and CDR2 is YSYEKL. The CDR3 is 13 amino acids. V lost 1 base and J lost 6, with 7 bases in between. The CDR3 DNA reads TGCGCCAGCAGCCAAGCCGGAGGAAACATTCAGTACTTC. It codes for CASSQAGGNIQYF.

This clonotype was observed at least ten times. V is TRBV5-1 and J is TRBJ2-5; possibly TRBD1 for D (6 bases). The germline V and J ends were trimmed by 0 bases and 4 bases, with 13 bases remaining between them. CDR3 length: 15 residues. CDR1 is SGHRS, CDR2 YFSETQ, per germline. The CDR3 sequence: CASSLAGDTPETQYF. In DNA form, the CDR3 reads TGCGCCAGCAGCTTGGCAGGGGACACCCCAGAGACCCAGTACTTC.

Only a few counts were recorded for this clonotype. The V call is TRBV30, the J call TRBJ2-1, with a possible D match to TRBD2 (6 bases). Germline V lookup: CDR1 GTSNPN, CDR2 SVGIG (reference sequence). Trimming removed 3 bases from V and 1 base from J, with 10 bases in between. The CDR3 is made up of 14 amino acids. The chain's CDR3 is CAWRGGRSYNEQFF. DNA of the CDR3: TGTGCCTGGAGAGGTGGGAGGTCCTACAATGAGCAGTTCTTC.

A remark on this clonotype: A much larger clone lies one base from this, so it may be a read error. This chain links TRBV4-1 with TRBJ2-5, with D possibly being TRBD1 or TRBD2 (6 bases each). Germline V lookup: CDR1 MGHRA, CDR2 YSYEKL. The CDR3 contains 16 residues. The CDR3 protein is CASSPIPGAIQGTQYF. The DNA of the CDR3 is TGCGCCAGCAGCCCCATTCCGGGGGCTATACAAGGGACCCAGTACTTC.

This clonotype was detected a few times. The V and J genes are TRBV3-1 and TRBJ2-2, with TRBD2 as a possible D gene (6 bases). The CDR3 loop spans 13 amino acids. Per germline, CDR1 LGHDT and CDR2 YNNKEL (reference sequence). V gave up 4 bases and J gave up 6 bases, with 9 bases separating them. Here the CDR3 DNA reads TGTGCCAGCAGCCGAGGAGGGCCCGGGGAGCTGTTTTTT. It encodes CASSRGGPGELFF.

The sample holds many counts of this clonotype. The CDR3 DNA is TGTGCCAGCAGCCTAGGTACAGGGGGCGTCGGCTACACCTTC. Residues: CASSLGTGGVGYTF. The genes are TRBV6-2 or TRBV6-3 and TRBJ1-2, with 9 positions matching TRBD1. Germline values: CDR1 MNHEY, CDR2 SVGEGT. The CDR3 extends over 14 amino acids. With V trimmed by 6 bases and J by 8 bases, 10 bases remained unmatched.

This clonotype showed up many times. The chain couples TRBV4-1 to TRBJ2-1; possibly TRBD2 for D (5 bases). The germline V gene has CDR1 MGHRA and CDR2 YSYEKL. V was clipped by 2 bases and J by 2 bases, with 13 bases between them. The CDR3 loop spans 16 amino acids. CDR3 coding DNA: TGCGCCAGCAGCCAAATCGGAAGGACTCCCTACAATGAGCAGTTCTTC. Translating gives CASSQIGRTPYNEQFF.

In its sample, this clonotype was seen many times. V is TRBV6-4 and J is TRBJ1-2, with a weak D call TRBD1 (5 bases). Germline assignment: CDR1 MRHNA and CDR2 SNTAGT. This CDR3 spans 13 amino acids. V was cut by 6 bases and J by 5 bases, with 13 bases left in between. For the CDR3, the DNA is TGTGCCAGCAGCCCGGGGCCAGGGTATGGCTACACCTTC. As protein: CASSPGPGYGYTF.

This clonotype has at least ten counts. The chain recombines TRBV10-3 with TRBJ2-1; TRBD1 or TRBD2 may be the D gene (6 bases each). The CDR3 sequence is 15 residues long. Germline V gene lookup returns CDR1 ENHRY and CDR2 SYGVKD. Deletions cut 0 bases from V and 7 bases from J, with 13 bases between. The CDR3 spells CAISESGGLGNEQFF. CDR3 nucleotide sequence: TGTGCCATCAGTGAGTCTGGGGGGCTGGGGAATGAGCAGTTCTTC.

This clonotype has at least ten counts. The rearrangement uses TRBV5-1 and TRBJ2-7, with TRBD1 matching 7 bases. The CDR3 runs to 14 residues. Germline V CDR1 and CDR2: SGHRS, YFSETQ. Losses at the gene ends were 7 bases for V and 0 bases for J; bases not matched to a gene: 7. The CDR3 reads CASHLGGNSYEQYF. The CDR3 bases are TGCGCCAGCCACCTAGGGGGCAACTCCTACGAGCAGTACTTC. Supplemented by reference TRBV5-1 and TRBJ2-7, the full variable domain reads KAGVTQTPRYLIKTRGQQVTLSCSPISGHRSVSWYQQTPGQGLQFLFEYFSETQRNKGNFPGRFSGRQFSNSRSEMNVSTLELGDSALYLCASHLGGNSYEQYFGPGTRLTVT.